This T cell receptor beta chain was documented in a study of cytomegalovirus exposure and HLA in healthy donors. Across the study: Prior work identified some 120 million unique TCR beta sequences in some 200 million T cells. General study findings and limits: An observed cluster of highly shared sequence variants was recorded as a likely sequencing artifact. Common viral pathogens seemed, in a later analysis, to connect with several of the most significant clusters.

The J segment lost 1 base and the V segment lost 4 bases, leaving 6 bases of the junction unmatched. CDR3 length: 15 amino acids. Per germline, CDR1 SGDLS and CDR2 YYNGEE. Primers included in the PCR were 60 Vbeta and 13 Jbeta primers. Clones were sequenced by immunoSEQ multiplex PCR, and TCRdb holds only the in-frame ones, with some missing. The sample includes fewer than 200,000 clones, over 9.5% of them seen just once. This clone was seen more than once but under ten times. Antigen specificity is unknown. Donors sampled were nominally healthy, though unrecorded immune exposures were likely. The source is a man over 45 in good health and CMV-seropositive. The rearrangement links TRBV9 to TRBJ1-2, with 8 bases matching TRBD1. Sequencing was carried out using PBMCs. CDR3 residues: CASSPGDRLNYGYTF. The CDR3 DNA sequence: TGTGCCAGCAGCCCGGGGGACAGGCTTAACTATGGCTACACCTTC.